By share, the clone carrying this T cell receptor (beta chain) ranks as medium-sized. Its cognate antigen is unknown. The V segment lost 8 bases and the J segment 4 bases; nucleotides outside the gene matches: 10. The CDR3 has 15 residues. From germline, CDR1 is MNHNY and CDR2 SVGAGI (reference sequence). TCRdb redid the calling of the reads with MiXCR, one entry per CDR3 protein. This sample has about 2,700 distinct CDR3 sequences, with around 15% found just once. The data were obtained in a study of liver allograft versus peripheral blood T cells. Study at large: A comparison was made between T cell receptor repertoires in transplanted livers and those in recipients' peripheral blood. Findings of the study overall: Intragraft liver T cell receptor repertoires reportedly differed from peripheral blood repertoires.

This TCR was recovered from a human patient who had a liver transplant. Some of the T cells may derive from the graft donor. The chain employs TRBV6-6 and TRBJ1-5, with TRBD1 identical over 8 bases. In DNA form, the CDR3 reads TGTGCCAGCCTACGCCCGACAGGGGATAATCAGCCCCAGCATTTT. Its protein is CASLRPTGDNQPQHF.